The entry that follows covers one T cell receptor beta chain sequence. Its specificity is unknown. RNA transcripts were the template for amplifying TCR beta CDR3 regions. HTBI primers were used for first-round RT-PCR of the TCR CDR3. TCRdb re-called the multiplex PCR reads through MiXCR, storing one row per CDR3 protein. The sample contains a few hundred thousand distinct CDR3 sequences, over 15% of which appear only once. It was considered stable Graves' hyperthyroidism when ophthalmopathy did not progress within 18 months. Source material for PBMCs was over 7.5 ml fresh peripheral blood. The data belong to a study of T cells in Graves' hyperthyroidism and ophthalmopathy. Study-wide findings and caveats: Most thyroid clonotypes that were expanded above 0.001 also turned up in blood.

This CDR3 is built from 13 residues. V dropped 10 bases and J dropped 2 bases, with 14 bases sitting between them. Looked up from germline, CDR1 is MNHNS and CDR2 is SASEGT. The TCR originated in a woman aged 45-65 years with Graves' hyperthyroidism. The J gene is TRBJ1-1, the V gene TRBV6-1; D ambiguous. The sequencing sample was made of blood. The chain's CDR3 is CATLRTRNTEAFF. CDR3 coding DNA: TGTGCCACTTTGCGGACCCGAAACACTGAAGCTTTCTTT.